This T cell receptor (beta chain) was identified during a study of metastatic and nonmetastatic thyroid tumors. Overall study: From malignant and benign thyroid patients, repertoires in blood and in tumor or nodule tissue were compared. Whole-study results and caveats: A significant increase in TCR beta diversity was reportedly seen in malignant thyroid tumors relative to benign nodules, in blood and tumor.

The germline V gene has CDR1 SGHTA and CDR2 FQGNSA. The V gene lost 3 bases and the J gene lost 4 bases, with 12 bases spanning the gap. The CDR3 has 14 amino acids. In regard to this clone: Its antigen is still unknown.

Patients were all untreated before their thyroid surgery. TCRdb reanalyzed the PCR reads with MiXCR. Of tens of thousands of clones detected, about an eighth appear once; the ten largest clones hold approximately 10%. The sequence was collected from a female donor with papillary thyroid cancer or a benign thyroid nodule (not recorded which). Some clones in this sample may be carry-over from other donors' samples. Sample: blood. This sequence joins TRBV7-2 and TRBJ2-5; no clear D gene. In DNA form, the CDR3 reads TGTGCCAGCAGCTTTCGCCGGGCTTCAGAGACCCAGTACTTC. This codes for CASSFRRASETQYF.